This entry features one T cell receptor beta chain sequence. The source of the sample is a study of OX40 agonist ivuxolimab in advanced cancers. Losses at the gene ends were 4 bases for V and 4 bases for J; bases not matched to a gene: 6. Germline CDR1 reads MNHNS; CDR2 reads SASEGT. The CDR3 consists of 15 residues. The data were produced by immunoSEQ multiplex PCR, yet TCRdb's version contains in-frame clones alone and is incomplete. This sample has tens of thousands of clones, with approximately 80% found just once. The chain uses TRBV6-1 and TRBJ2-7; 11 bases are a match to TRBD2. This sequence originates from an adult with an advanced solid tumor such as melanoma, head and neck, liver or kidney cancer. The starting material was CD4+ or CD8+ T cells sorted from blood, obtained in a trial of the OX40 agonist ivuxolimab. As DNA, the CDR3 is TGTGCCAGCAGTGTTGAGACTAGCGGGAAGTACGAGCAGTACGTC. This sequence encodes CASSVETSGKYEQYV.